The source of this T cell receptor beta chain is a study of control samples from healthy donors and cancer patients. Trimming shortened V by 4 bases and J by 1 base, and 7 bases separated the two germline ends. Germline V gene lookup returns CDR1 MDHEN and CDR2 SYDVKM. The CDR3 runs 13 residues. To note about this clone: The same CDR3 can be traced to other DNA sequences in this sample.

Only in-frame clones appear in the TCRdb table, and some are missing; sequencing was by immunoSEQ multiplex PCR. The data show around 75,000 clones, around 94% seen once. The specimen sequenced was blood. The clonotype comes from a woman aged 60-75 years in good health. The chain recombines TRBV28 with TRBJ1-1; no firm D call. CDR3 sequence: CASSSPGNTEAFF. CDR3 bases: TGTGCCAGCAGTTCACCCGGGAACACTGAAGCTTTCTTT.